This TCR beta chain appears in the sequencing data of a study of cytomegalovirus exposure and HLA in healthy donors (dated by TCRdb to the late 2010s). In terms of the full investigation: An earlier analysis of 587 of the donors reported about 300 Gb of sequence data and around 100 million unique TCR beta sequences obtained from about 179 million T cells. Roughly 300 gigabases of sequencing data and 91 million or so unique TCR sequences made up an early release that covered several hundred HLA-typed donors. Of the roughly 400 genotyped donors, 75% to 85% were placed in the genetic ancestry cluster associated with self-reported Caucasian donors. The study aimed to test whether cataloging public T cell receptors could reveal signatures of past pathogen exposure. Using immunosequencing, the study profiled T cell repertoires from 666 subjects and related those repertoires to cytomegalovirus serostatus. In addition to the first cohort of 666 subjects, a separate validation cohort of approximately 130 different subjects was used. To predict cytomegalovirus infection status, the study combined high-throughput TCR immunosequencing, statistical association of individual TCRs with disease status, and machine learning. A later analysis re-analyzed previously published TCR beta repertoires from approximately 700 donors and added high-resolution HLA genotyping to study TCR occurrence patterns. Rather than using new phenotypic data, the later analysis identified candidate immune exposures from TCR beta sequences and from how often those sequences occurred across donors. An earlier analysis of around 640 of the donors used high-throughput TCR beta sequencing to judge whether each TCR beta V gene segment behaved as functional or pseudogenic. Donor age, sex, ethnicity and CMV serostatus were compiled alongside the repertoire data. A later genetic analysis took genome-wide SNP genotypes for about 55% of the 666 donors and used that subset as a discovery cohort. All discovery cohort repertoires had been generated using a single sequencing platform. HLA typing covered class I and class II loci at four-digit resolution. The number of donors typed differed by locus, with 629-630 for A, B, C, DRB1 and DQB1, approximately 500 for DQA1, under 610 for DPA1, and 450 to 480 for DPB1. A few DR-DQ haplotypes were handled as single units for association and clustering because linkage in the cohort was strong. Among about 370 genotyped donors of the cohort, an average of around 250,000 unique TCR beta nucleotide sequences was sequenced per donor, of which about 19% were non-productive. The research as a whole found: In a later genetic analysis, fewer N-insertions in productive TCRs were reported among donors in an Asian-associated ancestry cluster than the roughly 700-donor mean. Strong co-occurrence of HLA alleles, especially DR and DQ, made assigning TCR associations to individual alleles difficult. In vitro tests confirmed that a few of the cytomegalovirus-associated TCR beta chains recognize cytomegalovirus antigens. Across donors, most TCR sequences were observed very rarely, whereas some public TCRs were present in many individuals. A later analysis found that HLA-associated TCR beta chains were more clonally expanded and had lower generation probabilities than equally common non-associated chains. Some IMGT-functional V segments, including TRBV6-2 and TRBV6-3, could not be distinguished by the 87-base-pair reads and were therefore excluded. According to a later analysis, most CMV-associated TCR beta chains appeared to be HLA-restricted, and the HLA associations seemed to be driven largely by CMV exposure. HLA typing was unavailable for some donors at each locus, so association tests used only the typed subset. The study listed 164 TCR beta chains as associated with cytomegalovirus. In an earlier analysis of 587 of the donors, most TCR beta V segments appeared in productive rearrangements about 90% or about 30% of the time, broadly matching IMGT annotations. A group of highly shared sequence variants was considered likely to be a technical artifact of the sequencing pipeline. According to a later analysis, TCR association rates differed among HLA loci, with DRB1 alleles showing the most associated TCRs and HLA-C alleles showing the fewest. Sequencing depth was assumed to be roughly uniform across donors in the presence/absence analyses, though that assumption may not hold. An association between a missense DCLRE1C variant and V-gene and J-gene trimming of TCR beta chains was found in a later genetic analysis and replicated in an independent cohort. The earlier analysis of some 560 of the donors excluded some 15 rarely observed V segments, including chromosome 9 orphons, because counts were too low. Specific HLA alleles were associated with 15,000 to 20,000 TCR beta sequences at a false discovery rate of 0.05 in a later analysis. A further reported finding was that TCR beta sequences accurately predicted the HLA-A and HLA-B alleles for most subjects in the first cohort. This cohort had only TCR beta chains sequenced, and the lack of alpha or paired-chain data limited which features could be detected. Linkage disequilibrium might explain the correlated functional status among segregating V segments, but an unknown experimental factor could not be excluded. In both the original and validation cohorts, the classifier was reported to diagnose cytomegalovirus status with high specificity and sensitivity. Immune exposure information for the cohort was limited to CMV serostatus. The authors suggested that the approach could potentially be extended to other disease states and immunological phenotypes. According to a later analysis, parvovirus B19, influenza, CMV and Epstein-Barr virus appeared linked to several top co-occurrence clusters.

On this clone: Its antigen is not yet known. No base quality information exists; no much larger clone differs at one position.

At the junction V is shortened by 1 base and J by 3 bases, with 10 bases in between. For CDR1 and CDR2, the germline V gene lists SGHDT and YYEEEE. The CDR3 covers 14 residues, taking in both the cysteine and the phenylalanine. Just the 42-base CDR3 DNA is kept, in frame starting at base 1. The library was produced with the immunoSEQ multiplex PCR assay. For the multiplex PCR, a mixture combining 60 forward primers for TCR Vbeta segments and 13 reverse primers for TCR Jbeta segments was used. A multiplex PCR assay on genomic DNA amplified the CDR3 region of rearranged TCR beta genes. On the Illumina HiSeq System, the amplified TCR beta libraries were sequenced as 87-base-pair reads. Turning to the authors' computational methods: A later analysis counted around 72 million unique TCR beta chains across the approximately 700 repertoires, and some 11 million of these chains were shared by at least two donors. A nearest-neighbor algorithm error-corrected the raw reads and collapsed the reads into unique sequences, merging closely related sequences to remove PCR and sequencing errors. To assign V, D and J gene segments, CDR3 sequences were aligned to IMGT reference sequences. For a sequence to be retained, at least a six-nucleotide match to both a V gene segment and a J gene segment was required. Rearrangements were called productive when the CDR3 lacked stop codons and stayed in frame with V and J; all others were non-productive. Following IMGT convention, CDR3 was defined as the stretch from the second conserved V-encoded cysteine up to the conserved J-encoded phenylalanine. In an earlier analysis of approximately 590 of the donors, sequences lacking an unambiguous match to a single V gene segment were excluded. In an earlier analysis of approximately 610 of the donors, V segments were called functional above 56.7% productive rearrangements and were called segregating when the between-donor standard deviation exceeded 5%. A statistical classification framework was developed to diagnose cytomegalovirus status using the catalog of TCR beta chain sequences. In a later analysis, TCR nucleotide sequences were compared against IMGT/GENE-DB human TR gene sequences so that V and J genes could be assigned. The TCRdist pipeline was used in a later analysis to assign CDR3 sequences and most-parsimonious VDJ recombination scenarios. A later analysis defined each TCR beta chain by its CDR3 amino acid sequence plus V-gene family, and excluded reads lacking a unique V-gene family. To address suspected cross-contamination and a sequencing artifact, a later analysis removed a few hundred highly shared, low-generation-probability nucleotide sequences. A later analysis calculated a clonal expansion index for each public chain from normalized within-repertoire ranks of inferred template counts. In a later analysis, generation probabilities were computed with a VDJ recombination model fitted to out-of-frame rearrangements, and the resulting probabilities were checked against IGoR. In a later analysis, hypergeometric tests were used to score TCR-TCR, TCR-HLA and TCR-CMV co-occurrence, with a repertoire-size bias correction applied to TCR pairs. A later analysis estimated false discovery rates by permuting HLA or CMV assignments 20 times. A later analysis grouped co-occurring TCRs with DBSCAN, adding TCRdist sequence similarity when clustering within HLA-allele-positive subsets. Repertoires with fewer than 30,000 or more than 120,000 public chains, plus five repertoires with anomalous nucleotide sharing, were excluded from co-occurrence clustering. The clones in this table, taken by TCRdb from immuneACCESS, are in-frame only. Not every clone is retained; where verified, under half of the shortfall comes from an unresolved V gene, and the cause of the rest is unknown. V, J and clone size are those of that table, while D and trimming were read from the DNA. The sample records over 150,000 clones, about 68% of which are singletons. The ten largest clones add up to about 1.3% of the sample.

In total, approximately 700 healthy bone marrow donors made up the cohort. At the time of sampling, every cohort member was nominally healthy, though immune exposures that went unrecorded were likely present. The donor tested CMV seronegative and was one of the 352 seronegative cohort members. Each donor provided a peripheral blood sample, and peripheral blood mononuclear cells were used for TCR beta sequencing. Genomic DNA extraction from the blood cell samples was performed with the Qiagen DNeasy Blood Extraction Kit. The sample consisted of PBMCs. The V gene is TRBV5-6 and the J gene is TRBJ1-1, with the identity of the D gene unclear. The sequence was obtained from a man aged 18 to 30 in good health and CMV-seronegative. The CDR3 is CASSLLSGYTEAFF. The base sequence is TGTGCCAGCAGCTTGCTTTCGGGATACACTGAAGCTTTCTTT.